This T cell receptor (beta chain) was profiled in a study of cytomegalovirus exposure and HLA in healthy donors. Profiling relied on immunoSEQ multiplex PCR, and the TCRdb table lists in-frame clones only, not all of them. Of approximately 72,000 clones in the sample, roughly 94% were seen once. The trim removed 2 bases at V and 2 bases at J, leaving 3 bases unmatched. The length of the CDR3 is 16 residues. Germline V gene lookup returns CDR1 MNHEY and CDR2 SVGAGI. The specimen sequenced was PBMCs. The chain recombines TRBV6-5 with TRBJ1-3, with 10 bases fitting TRBD1. The TCR sequence derives from a young woman in good health and CMV-seronegative. In DNA form, the CDR3 reads TGTGCCAGCAGTTACGAAGGGACAGGGGCTGGAAACACCATATATTTT. This codes for CASSYEGTGAGNTIYF.